The clone carrying this T cell receptor beta chain was observed once. Trimming at V came to 3 bases and at J to 5 bases, leaving 8 bases not matched to a gene. Per germline, CDR1 SGHTA and CDR2 FQGNSA. The CDR3 length is 16 residues. This sample is drawn from a study of blood T cell repertoires in COVID-19. Study context: The study drew acute and convalescent COVID-19 samples from the United States, Italy and Spain. From T cells, B-cell-depleted T cells, or PBMCs came the material, which was cDNA or gDNA.

Sequencing used immunoSEQ multiplex PCR; TCRdb keeps in-frame clones, though not all of them. The sample lists roughly 130,000 clones; around nine tenths were seen once. The clonotype comes from a man in his forties or fifties with active COVID-19. The chain joins TRBV7-2 to TRBJ2-1, with 9 bases lining up with TRBD1. Sequenced material: peripheral blood. The CDR3 sequence is CASSLTRQGGNNEQFF. The CDR3 bases are TGTGCCAGCAGCTTGACCAGACAGGGGGGCAACAATGAGCAGTTCTTC.